This entry features one T cell receptor beta chain sequence. Germline CDR1 reads SGDLS; CDR2 reads YYNGEE. The junction had 4 bases not matched to a gene; V was cut back by 4 bases and J by 0 bases. The CDR3 has 15 residues. This sample stems from a study of blood T cell repertoires in COVID-19. About the research overall: Nucleic acid was either cDNA or gDNA, and it came from T cells, B-cell-depleted T cells, or PBMCs.

Authors' methods: Estimation of nucleated cell counts relied on the amplification of reference gene primers. Generated by immunoSEQ multiplex PCR, the TCRdb table keeps only in-frame clones and is missing some. V and J calls and clone size are given by that table; D and trimming were obtained from the DNA. The data hold approximately 94,000 clones, with about 90% observed a single time. The sequence was collected from a human donor in a cohort sampled during active COVID-19. This chain joins TRBV9 and TRBJ2-1; 7 bases are shared with TRBD2. The sample taken for sequencing was peripheral blood. The DNA of the CDR3 is TGTGCCAGCAGCCAATCTAGCGGCTCCTACAATGAGCAGTTCTTC. It is translated as CASSQSSGSYNEQFF.